These 14 T cell receptor beta chains were all obtained from the same sample, sequenced in a study of blood T cell repertoires in COVID-19. Measured with immunoSEQ multiplex PCR; TCRdb has only the in-frame clones, and not every one. The repertoire includes 300,000 to 350,000 clones, 80% to 90% of them detected once, and about 5% sits in the top ten. The sample comprised PBMCs or T cells enriched from blood (not recorded which). Receptors were obtained from a man aged 25 to 40 who had recovered from COVID-19.

The chain couples TRBV27 to TRBJ1-2, with no clear D. The CDR3 extends over 15 amino acids. Germline assignment: CDR1 MNHEY and CDR2 SMNVEV (reference sequence). V lost 6 bases to trimming and J lost 0 bases, with 14 bases between them. For the CDR3, the DNA is TGTGCCAGCAGGTCGGTTCCCCGAGCTAACTATGGCTACACCTTC. Translation: CASRSVPRANYGYTF.

V and J are TRBV3-1 (or the pseudogene TRBV3-2) and TRBJ2-1; TRBD2 matches at 10 bases. Germline CDR1 is LGHDT and CDR2 is YNNKEL (reference sequence). Trimming at V came to 3 bases and at J to 8 bases, leaving 10 bases not matched to a gene. The CDR3 length is 16 residues. The CDR3 loop is CASSQSGGAGSDEQFF. DNA for the CDR3: TGTGCCAGCAGCCAGAGCGGGGGGGCGGGCTCCGATGAGCAGTTCTTC.

The CDR3, as DNA: TGTGCCAGCCTTTCAACTAATGAAAAACTGTTTTTT. Protein product: CASLSTNEKLFF. The gene calls are TRBV2 and TRBJ1-4; unclear D gene. V gave up 8 bases and J gave up 0 bases, with 4 bases separating them. The CDR3 length is 12 residues. The germline CDR1 and CDR2 sequences are SNHLY and FYNNEI.

This chain joins TRBV28 and TRBJ2-5; tentative D call: TRBD1 (6 bases). Per the germline V gene, CDR1 is MDHEN and CDR2 is SYDVKM. V was pared by 2 bases and J by 3 bases, with 10 bases between. The CDR3 extends over 14 amino acids. The DNA for the CDR3 is TGTGCCAGCAGTTTACAGGGGATGGAAGAGACCCAGTACTTC. The encoded protein is CASSLQGMEETQYF. Based on the CDR3 plus reference TRBV28 and TRBJ2-5, the full variable domain is DVKVTQSSRYLVKRTGEKVFLECVQDMDHENMFWYRQDPGLGLRLIYFSYDVKMKEKGDIPEGYSVSREKKERFSLILESASTNQTSMYLCASSLQGMEETQYFGPGTRLLVL.

CDR3 region: CAISSSPVRLSYEQYF. The CDR3, as DNA: TGTGCCATCAGTTCCAGCCCCGTTAGACTATCATACGAGCAGTACTTC. The genes are TRBV10-3 and TRBJ2-7; D perhaps matches TRBD2 (5 bases). Trimming shortened V by 5 bases and J by 4 bases, and 21 bases separated the two germline ends. The CDR3 has 16 amino acids. CDR1 is ENHRY and CDR2 is SYGVKD in the germline V gene.

This clone appeared once. The gene calls are TRBV18 and TRBJ2-5; 10 nucleotides align to TRBD1. The CDR3 sequence is 14 residues long. The germline V gene has CDR1 KGHSH and CDR2 LQKENI. With 4 bases clipped from V and 1 base from J, the junction kept 0 bases outside the gene matches. CDR3 region: CASSRTGGQETQYF. The CDR3 bases are TGTGCCAGCTCACGGACAGGGGGCCAAGAGACCCAGTACTTC.

This chain links TRBV27 with TRBJ2-1; 10 nucleotides align to TRBD1. J lost 1 base, V lost 6 bases, and 15 bases had no gene match. CDR3 length: 19 residues. CDR1 and CDR2 (germline): MNHEY, SMNVEV (reference sequence). CDR3 residues: CASSRPPGPGQGSYNEQFF. CDR3 in DNA: TGTGCCAGCAGCCGGCCCCCGGGCCCGGGACAGGGGTCCTACAATGAGCAGTTCTTC.

This chain links TRBV18 with TRBJ1-1; 11 nucleotides match TRBD1. CDR3 size: 16 residues. Germline CDR1 is KGHSH and CDR2 is LQKENI. V trimming: 8 bases; J trimming: 6 bases; junction bases outside the gene matches: 14. The CDR3: CASRLSGTGGSAEAFF. The CDR3 DNA reads as TGTGCCAGCCGGTTATCCGGGACAGGGGGTTCGGCTGAAGCTTTCTTT.

V gene TRBV30 combines with J gene TRBJ1-5; D may be TRBD1 (5 bases). CDR3 length: 12 amino acids. Trimming shortened V by 1 base and J by 5 bases, and 6 bases separated the two germline ends. Germline V gives CDR1 GTSNPN, CDR2 SVGIG (reference sequence). As DNA, the CDR3 is TGTGCCTGGAGTGAGGGGTATCAGCCCCAGCATTTT. Protein product: CAWSEGYQPQHF.

This clone has just one count. The chain has TRBV29-1 and TRBJ2-5, with TRBD1 matching 7 bases. Germline loops: CDR1 SQVTM, CDR2 ANQGSEA. The J segment lost 1 base and the V segment lost 4 bases, leaving 3 bases of the junction unmatched. The CDR3 has 13 residues. CDR3 region: CSVGSGGQETQYF. Here the CDR3 DNA reads TGCAGCGTTGGGTCAGGGGGCCAAGAGACCCAGTACTTC.

The rearrangement joins TRBV12-3 or TRBV12-4 to TRBJ2-7, with a tentative D call TRBD2 (6 bases). V lost 5 bases and J lost 5, with 13 bases in between. The CDR3 consists of 13 residues. The CDR3 loop is CASSLGTPNEQYF. DNA of the CDR3: TGTGCCAGCAGTCTCGGGACTCCAAACGAGCAGTACTTC.

J is TRBJ2-3 and V is TRBV9; 10 positions match TRBD2. Germline CDR1 and CDR2: SGDLS and YYNGEE. The CDR3 spans 16 residues. The J segment lost 4 bases and the V segment lost 1 base, leaving 6 bases of the junction unmatched. The CDR3 nucleotides read TGTGCCAGCAGCGTACACAGCGGGGGGGCTTCAGATACGCAGTATTTT. The encoded protein is CASSVHSGGASDTQYF.

The chain recombines TRBV5-1 with TRBJ1-2, with D possibly TRBD1 on 6 matching bases. From germline, CDR1 is SGHRS and CDR2 YFSETQ. The ends were cut back, 4 bases at V and 8 bases at J, with 15 bases in the middle. This CDR3 spans 13 amino acids. The CDR3: CASSEDSEKGYTF. CDR3 nucleotide sequence: TGCGCCAGCAGCGAGGACAGCGAGAAAGGCTACACCTTC.

This clone was counted a single time. The V and J genes are TRBV11-3 and TRBJ2-2; TRBD1 might be the D (6 bases). The V gene's germline CDR1 is SGHNT and CDR2 YENEEA. The CDR3 loop spans 16 amino acids. Deletions cut 3 bases from V and 4 bases from J, with 15 bases between. CDR3 nucleotides: TGTGCCAGCAGCTTGAGGAACGGGACATCCACCGGGGAGCTGTTTTTT. It specifies CASSLRNGTSTGELFF.